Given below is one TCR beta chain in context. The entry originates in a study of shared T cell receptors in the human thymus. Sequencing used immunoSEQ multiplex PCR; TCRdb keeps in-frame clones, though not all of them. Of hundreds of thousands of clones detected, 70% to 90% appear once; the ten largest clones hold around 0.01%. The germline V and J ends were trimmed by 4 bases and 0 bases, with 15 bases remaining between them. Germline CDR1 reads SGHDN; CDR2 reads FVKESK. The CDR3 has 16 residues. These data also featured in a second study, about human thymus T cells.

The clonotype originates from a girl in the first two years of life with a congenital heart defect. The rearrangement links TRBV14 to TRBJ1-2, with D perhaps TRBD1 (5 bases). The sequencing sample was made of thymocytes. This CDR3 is CASSPDTSEANYGYTF. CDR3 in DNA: TGTGCCAGCAGCCCGGACACTTCGGAAGCTAACTATGGCTACACCTTC.